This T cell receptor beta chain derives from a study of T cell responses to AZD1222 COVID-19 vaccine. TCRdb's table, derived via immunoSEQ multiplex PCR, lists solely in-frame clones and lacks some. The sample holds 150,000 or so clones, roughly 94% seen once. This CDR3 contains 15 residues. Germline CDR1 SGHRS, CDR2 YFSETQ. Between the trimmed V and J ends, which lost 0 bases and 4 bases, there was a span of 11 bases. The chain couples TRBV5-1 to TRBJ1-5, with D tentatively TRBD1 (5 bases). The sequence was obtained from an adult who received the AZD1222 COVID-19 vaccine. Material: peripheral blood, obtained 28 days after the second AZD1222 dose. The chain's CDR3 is CASSLVGGTNQPQHF. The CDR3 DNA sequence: TGCGCCAGCAGCTTGGTTGGGGGGACGAATCAGCCCCAGCATTTT.